A selection of T cell receptor beta chains follows, all from one sample in a study of T cell repertoires in cytomegalovirus infection. TCRdb called the reads again in MiXCR, with one record for every CDR3 protein. The sample comprises hundreds of thousands of distinct CDR3 sequences, less than 25% of which are singletons, and approximately 8.2% rests with the top ten. The sample was CD8+ T cells from PBMCs. The receptor set was obtained from a human donor in good health (CMV status not recorded). Some clones in this sample may be carry-over from other donors' samples. Each CDR3 is given with its conserved first and last residue. A D gene is named only where the DNA matches it firmly. The size entry is marked missing in some rows and otherwise reads once, few, many or a size class.

TRBJ1-5 | TRBV6-6 | . | . | TGTGCCAGCAGTTACTCGGGGGGGGGTAGCAATCAGCCCCAGCATTTT | CASSYSGGGSNQPQHF
TRBJ2-5 | TRBV6-2/TRBV6-3 | . | few | TGTGCCAGCAGTTTCGTTTTAGGGCTCCAAGAGACCCAGTACTTC | CASSFVLGLQETQYF
TRBJ1-2 | TRBV7-9 | TRBD1 | few | TGTGCCAGCAGCTTTCCAGGGGGGGCCTATGTGGGCTACACCTTC | CASSFPGGAYVGYTF
TRBJ2-2 | TRBV6-1 | TRBD2 | many | TGTGCCACCAGCTGGAATGGGGGGGGAAACACCGGGGAGCTGTTTTTT | CATSWNGGGNTGELFF
TRBJ2-1 | TRBV7-6 | TRBD2 | many | TGTGCCAGCAGCCCCCGGACTAGCGGGGGGAATGAGCAGTTCTTC | CASSPRTSGGNEQFF
TRBJ1-5 | TRBV7-6 | TRBD1 | many | TGTGCCAGCAGCCGCGGACAGGGAAATATACACAATCAGCCCCAGCATTTT | CASSRGQGNIHNQPQHF
TRBJ1-1 | TRBV6-5 | TRBD1 | . | TGTGCCAGCAGTTACTCGGGCAGGGGGCCTTTCTTT | CASSYSGRGPFF
TRBJ2-1 | TRBV20-1 | . | . | TGCAGTGCTAGAGATCGACATTGGGGCTCCTACAATGAGCAGTTCTTC | CSARDRHWGSYNEQFF
TRBJ1-2 | TRBV29-1 | . | . | TGCAGCGTTCCCCACAGCTATGGCTACACCTTC | CSVPHSYGYTF
TRBJ2-3 | TRBV5-5 | TRBD1 | . | TGTGCCAGCACCTTACTTTCCCGGGACAGGGATACGCAGTATTTT | CASTLLSRDRDTQYF
TRBJ2-6 | TRBV6-5 | TRBD1 | . | TGTGCCAGCAGTTACTCGGCCGGGACAGGGTCCTCTGGGGCCAACGTCCTGACTTTC | CASSYSAGTGSSGANVLTF
TRBJ2-5 | TRBV7-2 | . | many | TGTGCCAGCAGCTTAGAGGTCCTCCAAGAGACCCAGTACTTC | CASSLEVLQETQYF
TRBJ2-1 | TRBV7-8 | . | many | TGTGCCAGCAGCAACTCCGGGACACAAAACGGCAATGAGCAGTTCTTC | CASSNSGTQNGNEQFF
TRBJ2-5 | TRBV20-1 | TRBD2 | few | TGCAGTGCTAGCACTAGCGGGGTCCAAGAGACCCAGTACTTC | CSASTSGVQETQYF
TRBJ2-2 | TRBV20-1 | . | few | TGCAGTGCTAGAGGGGCCACCGGGGAGCTGTTTTTT | CSARGATGELFF
TRBJ2-1 | TRBV6-2/TRBV6-3 | TRBD2 | few | TGTGCCAGCAGATACACTAGCGGGGCTTACAATGAGCAGTTCTTC | CASRYTSGAYNEQFF
TRBJ2-3 | TRBV7-6 | TRBD2 | many | TGTGCCAGCAGCTTCCTAGCGGGGGACCCCGATACGCAGTATTTT | CASSFLAGDPDTQYF
TRBJ1-4 | TRBV6-4 | TRBD1 | few | TGTGCCAGCAGTGCGGCCGTGGGGACAGCTAATGAAAAACTGTTTTTT | CASSAAVGTANEKLFF
TRBJ2-3 | TRBV14 | . | . | TGTGCCAGCAGCCAAGAACGGAATCCCACAGATACGCAGTATTTT | CASSQERNPTDTQYF
TRBJ1-2 | TRBV4-1 | . | . | TGCGCCAGCAGCCCTCGAACGGACAACTATGGCTACACCTTC | CASSPRTDNYGYTF
TRBJ2-1 | TRBV27 | TRBD2 | . | TGTGCCAGCAGTCCTCTAGCGGGTGAGGACAATGAGCAGTTCTTC | CASSPLAGEDNEQFF
TRBJ2-1 | TRBV28 | . | many | TGTGCCAGCTCCTTTTGGCGGGCGTCCTACAATGAGCAGTTCTTC | CASSFWRASYNEQFF
TRBJ2-1 | TRBV28 | . | . | TGTGCCAGCACACCGGGACGGAGCAACAATGAGCAGTTCTTC | CASTPGRSNNEQFF
TRBJ2-7 | TRBV12-3/TRBV12-4 | TRBD1 | few | TGTGCCAGCAGTTTAGGAATGGGACAGCCCGAGCAGTACTTC | CASSLGMGQPEQYF
TRBJ2-7 | TRBV7-2 | . | many | TGTGCCAGCAGCTCCACGGACGGAACCTACGAGCAGTACTTC | CASSSTDGTYEQYF
TRBJ2-3 | TRBV7-8 | . | . | TGTGCCAGTACCTGGCGCACAGATACGCAGTATTTT | CASTWRTDTQYF
TRBJ2-1 | TRBV7-6 | . | many | TGTGCCAGCAGCTATCGGTGGGATGAGCAGTTCTTC | CASSYRWDEQFF
TRBJ1-5 | TRBV23-1 | . | . | TGCGCCAGCAGTCAATCGGGCAGGGGCAATCAGCCCCAGCATTTT | CASSQSGRGNQPQHF
TRBJ1-1 | TRBV7-9 | TRBD1 | . | TGTGCCAGCAGAGACAGGGGCGACGACGCTTTCTTT | CASRDRGDDAFF
TRBJ2-7 | TRBV7-6 | . | few | TGTGCCAGCACCGACTTGTCCTACGAGCAGTACTTC | CASTDLSYEQYF
TRBJ2-1 | TRBV29-1 | TRBD1 | . | TGCAGCGTAGCCGGGACAGGTGACGATGAGCAGTTCTTC | CSVAGTGDDEQFF
TRBJ1-2 | TRBV7-9 | . | many | TGTGCCAGCAGCTTAGCGGTCCCGGTAGGGAACTATGGCTACACCTTC | CASSLAVPVGNYGYTF
TRBJ2-5 | TRBV7-2 | TRBD1 | few | TGTGCCAGCAGCGGAACAGGGGTCCAAGAGACCCAGTACTTC | CASSGTGVQETQYF
TRBJ2-3 | TRBV7-6 | TRBD2 | many | TGTGCCAGCAGCTTAAAATCAGGACTAGCGGGGGGACTCGGCACAGATACGCAGTATTTT | CASSLKSGLAGGLGTDTQYF
TRBJ2-1 | TRBV5-1 | TRBD1 | . | TGCGCCAGCAGCACCGGACAGGGATTGTTGGATGAGCAGTTCTTC | CASSTGQGLLDEQFF
TRBJ1-2 | TRBV12-3/TRBV12-4 | . | few | TGTGCCAGCAGTTTACGCGTTTGGGGCTATGGCTACACCTTC | CASSLRVWGYGYTF
TRBJ2-2 | TRBV10-3 | TRBD1 | few | TGTGCCACCGGGGGGACAGGGATGAACACCGGGGAGCTGTTTTTT | CATGGTGMNTGELFF
TRBJ1-1 | TRBV5-5 | . | few | TGTGCCAGCAGCCGGCAAATGAACACTGAAGCTTTCTTT | CASSRQMNTEAFF
TRBJ2-5 | TRBV7-9 | . | few | TGTGCCAGCAGCTTAGGGTCTCGAGAAGAGACCCAGTACTTC | CASSLGSREETQYF
TRBJ1-2 | TRBV20-1 | . | . | TGCAGTGCTAGTTACAGTTATGGCTACACCTTC | CSASYSYGYTF
TRBJ2-1 | TRBV7-6 | . | . | TGTGCCAGCAGCTTGTATCAGGGGCTTAGCTACAATGAGCAGTTCTTC | CASSLYQGLSYNEQFF
TRBJ2-6 | TRBV7-6 | . | many | TGTGCCAGCAGCTCCCGGAGCTCTGGGGCCAACGTCCTGACTTTC | CASSSRSSGANVLTF
TRBJ1-2 | TRBV28 | TRBD1 | . | TGTGCCAGCACCATCAGGGGGGCCAACTATGGCTACACCTTC | CASTIRGANYGYTF
TRBJ2-1 | TRBV27 | TRBD2 | few | TGTGCCAGCAGTCCAACCTCCCGGGGAGGGCGGGTCTACAATGAGCAGTTCTTC | CASSPTSRGGRVYNEQFF
TRBJ1-5 | TRBV20-1 | . | many | TGCAGTGCTAGAGATTACTCAGGGAGTAATCAGCCCCAGCATTTT | CSARDYSGSNQPQHF
TRBJ2-5 | TRBV28 | TRBD1 | few | TGTGCCAGCAGTTTATTTGGGGACAGAGAGACCCAGTACTTC | CASSLFGDRETQYF
TRBJ1-1 | TRBV29-1 | . | few | TGCAGCGTCGTGGCCCTGAGCACTGAAGCTTTCTTT | CSVVALSTEAFF
TRBJ1-1 | TRBV20-1 | . | . | TGCAGTGCTAGCGGCGGGGGTTCGAGAGACACTGAAGCTTTCTTT | CSASGGGSRDTEAFF
TRBJ1-1 | TRBV7-9 | . | few | TGTGCCAGCAGCTTAAGTTCTGAAGCTTTCTTT | CASSLSSEAFF
TRBJ2-1 | TRBV11-2 | TRBD2 | many | TGTGCCAGCAGCTTAATGCCTCTAGCGGGCTCCTACAATGAGCAGTTCTTC | CASSLMPLAGSYNEQFF
TRBJ2-2 | TRBV29-1 | . | . | TGCAGCGTTGGGCGGCCGAACACCGGGGAGCTGTTTTTT | CSVGRPNTGELFF
TRBJ2-3 | TRBV7-8 | TRBD1 | . | TGTGCCAGCAGCTGGGCGGGACAGGGGACGGATTCGCAGTATTTT | CASSWAGQGTDSQYF
TRBJ2-5 | TRBV27 | . | . | TGTGCCAGCAGTTTTGGGGTGACCCAGTACTTC | CASSFGVTQYF
TRBJ1-5 | TRBV19 | . | . | TGTGCCAGTAGTATAGCCTACACACGTCGCCTTAATCAGCCCCAGCATTTT | CASSIAYTRRLNQPQHF
TRBJ2-5 | TRBV13 | . | . | TGTGCCAGCAGGCCCAGGGGCAGCCTAGGAGAGACCCAGTACTTC | CASRPRGSLGETQYF
TRBJ1-6 | TRBV7-9 | . | few | TGTGCCAGCAGCTTACCCAGGGCCAATTCACCCCTCCACTTT | CASSLPRANSPLHF
TRBJ2-3 | TRBV6-1 | . | . | TGTGCCAGCAGTGAAAGGGTCAGCACTAGCACAGATACGCAGTATTTT | CASSERVSTSTDTQYF
TRBJ1-5 | TRBV28 | TRBD1 | . | TGTGCCAGCAGTTTAGGAACAGGGGGCGAACAGCCCCAGCATTTT | CASSLGTGGEQPQHF
TRBJ2-1 | TRBV12-3/TRBV12-4 | TRBD1 | few | TGTGCCAGCAGTGACACCGGGACAGTTTTCTATGAGCAGTTCTTC | CASSDTGTVFYEQFF